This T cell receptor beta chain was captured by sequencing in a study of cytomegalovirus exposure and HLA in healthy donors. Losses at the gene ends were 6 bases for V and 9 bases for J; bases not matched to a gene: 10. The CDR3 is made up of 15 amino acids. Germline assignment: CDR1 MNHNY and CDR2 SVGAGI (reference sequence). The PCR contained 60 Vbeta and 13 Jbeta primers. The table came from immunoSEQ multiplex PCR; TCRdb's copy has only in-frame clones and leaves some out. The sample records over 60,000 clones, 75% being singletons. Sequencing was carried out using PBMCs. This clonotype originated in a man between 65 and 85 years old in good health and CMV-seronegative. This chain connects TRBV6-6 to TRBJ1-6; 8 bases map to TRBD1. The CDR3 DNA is TGTGCCAGCAGGGGAAAGGACAGGGATCTTTCACCCCTCCACTTT. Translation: CASRGKDRDLSPLHF.